These 26 T cell receptor beta chains came from one sample sequenced in a study of blood T cell repertoires in COVID-19. The repertoire was sequenced with immunoSEQ multiplex PCR; TCRdb's copy has only in-frame clones and lacks some. This sample has over 200,000 clones, with approximately 88% found just once. The sequenced material came from PBMCs or T cells enriched from blood (not recorded which). The origin of the receptors is a woman aged 25-40 years who had been exposed to COVID-19.

This rearrangement joins TRBV28 to TRBJ2-7; TRBD1 aligns across 9 bases. CDR3 length equals 12 residues. J was trimmed by 5 bases and V by 6 bases; bases with no gene match: 2. Germline V CDR1 and CDR2: MDHEN, SYDVKM. The CDR3 bases are TGTGCCAGCAGGGGACAGGGCAACGAGCAGTACTTC. Protein product: CASRGQGNEQYF.

The chain carries TRBV27 and TRBJ1-2, with unresolved D. The CDR3 is 13 residues long. CDR1 is MNHEY, CDR2 SMNVEV, per germline (reference sequence). Trimming left V 3 bases short and J 8 bases short, with 13 bases between. CDR3 sequence (DNA): TGTGCCAGCAGTTTGGGAGGGCTCGAGGGCTACACCTTC. Translated, it gives CASSLGGLEGYTF.

This clone occurred once. The chain has TRBV11-3 and TRBJ1-5; 8 bases map to TRBD1. CDR3 length: 16 residues. Germline CDR1 is SGHNT and CDR2 is YENEEA. V trimming: 5 bases; J trimming: 0 bases; junction bases outside the gene matches: 6. CDR3 sequence: CASSLRDRHSNQPQHF. The DNA of the CDR3 is TGTGCCAGCAGCCTACGGGACAGGCATAGCAATCAGCCCCAGCATTTT.

V gene TRBV5-1 combines with J gene TRBJ2-3; 7 bases are a match to TRBD2. Germline V gene data show CDR1 as SGHRS and CDR2 as YFSETQ. V was clipped by 5 bases and J by 2 bases; unmatched bases: 5. CDR3 length: 14 residues. CDR3 nucleotides: TGCGCCAGCAGAAGCGGGACTTACACAGATACGCAGTATTTT. Encoded protein: CASRSGTYTDTQYF.

The chain is built from TRBV19 and TRBJ1-5; maybe TRBD1 (5 bases). The V gene's germline CDR1 is LNHDA and CDR2 SQIVND (reference sequence). CDR3 length: 15 amino acids. Trimming pared 9 bases from V and 3 bases from J, leaving 18 bases between. The CDR3 is CASNPEAGINQPQHF. In DNA, the CDR3 is TGTGCCAGCAACCCCGAGGCAGGGATCAATCAGCCCCAGCATTTT.

CDR3 sequence reads: CASSTGQLYNEQFF. The CDR3 DNA reads TGTGCCAGCAGCACCGGACAGCTCTACAATGAGCAGTTCTTC. The V gene is TRBV21-1, the J gene TRBJ2-1; the table's D call, TRBD1, was not checked against the DNA. TRBV21-1 is marked as a pseudogene. The CDR3 has 14 amino acids.

CDR3: CASSPFPSGSYTQYF. CDR3 bases: TGTGCCAGTAGCCCCTTTCCTAGCGGGAGCTATACGCAGTATTTT. The gene calls are TRBV19 and TRBJ2-3; 10 bases are shared with TRBD2. With V trimmed by 6 bases and J by 7 bases, 10 bases remained unmatched. The CDR3 contains 15 residues. In germline, CDR1 is LNHDA, CDR2 SQIVND (reference sequence).

The chain joins TRBV4-1 to TRBJ2-2; 8 bases agree with TRBD2. Trimming cost V 4 bases and J 4 bases; bases outside gene matches: 8. Germline V gene lookup returns CDR1 MGHRA and CDR2 YSYEKL. CDR3 length: 16 amino acids. The CDR3 protein is CASSPSGRRGTGELFF. The DNA for the CDR3 is TGCGCCAGCAGCCCCAGCGGGAGACGCGGCACCGGGGAGCTGTTTTTT.

The chain employs TRBV15 and TRBJ1-5; D unresolved. The ends were cut back, 1 base at V and 4 bases at J, with 14 bases in the middle. CDR3 length: 16 amino acids. The germline gives CDR1 LNHNV, CDR2 YYDKDF (reference sequence). The CDR3 loop is CATSRGEVKRNQPQHF. The CDR3 nucleotides are TGTGCCACCAGCAGAGGCGAGGTAAAGCGAAATCAGCCCCAGCATTTT.

Comments on this clone: This sample also contains other DNA sequences that code for the same CDR3. This chain joins TRBV11-2 and TRBJ2-2; TRBD2 aligns across 8 bases. Per germline, CDR1 SGHAT and CDR2 FQNNGV. V lost 5 bases and J lost 4; bases outside the gene matches: 6. The CDR3 length is 15 residues. The CDR3 nucleotides read TGTGCCAGCAGCCCCGGACTAGCTCCCACCGGGGAGCTGTTTTTT. Amino acid sequence: CASSPGLAPTGELFF.

The genes are TRBV20-1 and TRBJ1-3, with TRBD1 identical over 9 bases. V dropped 3 bases and J dropped 1; count of bases not matched to a gene: 10. This CDR3 is built from 17 residues. Germline assignment: CDR1 DFQATT and CDR2 SNEGSKA (reference sequence). This CDR3 reads CSASPRTGVRSGNTIYF. CDR3 in DNA: TGCAGTGCTAGTCCCAGGACAGGGGTTAGGTCTGGAAACACCATATATTTT.

This clone was detected only once. J is TRBJ2-7 and V is TRBV5-6, with D possibly matching TRBD1 (6 bases). Trimming left V 4 bases short and J 2 bases short, with 19 bases between. The CDR3 is 16 residues long. The germline gives CDR1 SGHDT, CDR2 YYEEEE. The CDR3 region is CASSRTVGTKPYEQYF. CDR3 DNA sequence: TGTGCCAGCAGCCGGACGGTCGGGACAAAACCCTACGAGCAGTACTTC.

This chain uses TRBV6-1 with TRBJ1-5; 7 positions agree with TRBD1. The CDR3 length is 15 residues. The ends lost 2 bases at V and 4 bases at J; junction bases unmatched: 5. The germline V gene has CDR1 MNHNS and CDR2 SASEGT. This chain's CDR3 is CASSETQGVNQPQHF. CDR3 sequence (DNA): TGTGCCAGCAGTGAAACCCAGGGGGTGAATCAGCCCCAGCATTTT.

The genes are TRBV5-1 and TRBJ1-5, with D possibly being TRBD1 (5 bases). CDR1 is SGHRS, CDR2 YFSETQ, per germline. The CDR3 has 15 amino acids. Trimming cost V 4 bases and J 7 bases, with 18 bases left between them. CDR3 DNA: TGCGCCAGCAGCCTCGGGCCCCAGGGCGTCCAGCCCCAGCATTTT. Translated, it gives CASSLGPQGVQPQHF. Together with reference TRBV5-1 and TRBJ1-5, the CDR3 gives the full variable domain: KAGVTQTPRYLIKTRGQQVTLSCSPISGHRSVSWYQQTPGQGLQFLFEYFSETQRNKGNFPGRFSGRQFSNSRSEMNVSTLELGDSALYLCASSLGPQGVQPQHFGDGTRLSIL.

The chain uses TRBV5-1 and TRBJ2-2, with 8 bases matching TRBD1. J gave up 1 base and V 4 bases, and 9 bases lay outside the gene matches. Germline V gives CDR1 SGHRS, CDR2 YFSETQ. The CDR3 loop spans 17 amino acids. The CDR3 sequence is CASSPLAGTGNTGELFF. The CDR3 bases are TGCGCCAGCAGCCCATTAGCAGGGACAGGGAACACCGGGGAGCTGTTTTTT. Complete variable domain (other parts from reference TRBV5-1 and TRBJ2-2): KAGVTQTPRYLIKTRGQQVTLSCSPISGHRSVSWYQQTPGQGLQFLFEYFSETQRNKGNFPGRFSGRQFSNSRSEMNVSTLELGDSALYLCASSPLAGTGNTGELFFGEGSRLTVL.

This chain links TRBV5-1 with TRBJ2-3, with TRBD2 identical over 11 bases. Unmatched junction bases numbered 5, after V lost 2 bases and J lost 0 bases. Germline CDR1 SGHRS, CDR2 YFSETQ. The CDR3 spans 17 residues. Here the CDR3 reads CASSLTSGSPSTDTQYF. As DNA, the CDR3 is TGCGCCAGCAGCTTAACTAGCGGGAGCCCGAGCACAGATACGCAGTATTTT.

The chain has TRBV14 and TRBJ2-5, with 12 bases lining up with TRBD1. This CDR3 spans 16 amino acids. V shed 4 bases and J 3 bases; nucleotides not matched to a gene: 6. Germline CDR1 is SGHDN and CDR2 is FVKESK. The CDR3 protein is CASSLGTGGFEETQYF. CDR3 in DNA: TGTGCCAGCAGCCTAGGGACAGGGGGCTTCGAAGAGACCCAGTACTTC. Based on the CDR3 plus reference TRBV14 and TRBJ2-5, the full variable domain is EAGVTQFPSHSVIEKGQTVTLRCDPISGHDNLYWYRRVMGKEIKFLLHFVKESKQDESGMPNNRFLAERTGGTYSTLKVQPAELEDSGVYFCASSLGTGGFEETQYFGPGTRLLVL.

This chain connects TRBV5-4 to TRBJ2-1; 9 bases line up with TRBD2. Losses at the gene ends were 8 bases for V and 7 bases for J; bases not matched to a gene: 1. CDR1 SGHNT and CDR2 YYREEE come from the germline V gene (reference sequence). The CDR3 length is 11 residues. CDR3 sequence: CASGLANEQFF. For the CDR3, the DNA is TGTGCCAGTGGACTAGCGAATGAGCAGTTCTTC. The complete variable domain, with remaining parts taken from reference TRBV5-4 and TRBJ2-1, reads ETGVTQSPTHLIKTRGQQVTLRCSSQSGHNTVSWYQQALGQGPQFIFQYYREEENGRGNFPPRFSGLQFPNYSSELNVNALELDDSALYLCASGLANEQFFGPGTRLTVL.

CDR3 protein: CSASMGSGGGYGYTF. CDR3 nucleotide sequence: TGCAGTGCTAGTATGGGGTCGGGGGGAGGCTATGGCTACACCTTC. The chain combines TRBV20-1 with TRBJ1-2, with D perhaps matching TRBD1 (5 bases). Germline CDR1 reads DFQATT; CDR2 reads SNEGSKA (reference sequence). Trimming pared 3 bases from V and 4 bases from J, leaving 18 bases between. CDR3 length: 15 amino acids.

This chain joins TRBV11-2 and TRBJ2-7; 7 bases line up with TRBD2. Germline-derived CDR1 and CDR2 are SGHAT and FQNNGV. The ends lost 0 bases at V and 2 bases at J; junction bases unmatched: 7. The CDR3 sequence is 16 residues long. The CDR3 reads CASSLDRGGFAYEQYF. For the CDR3, the DNA is TGTGCCAGCAGCTTAGATCGGGGAGGGTTTGCCTACGAGCAGTACTTC.

This clone has just one count. The V gene is TRBV18, the J gene TRBJ2-3; TRBD2 agrees at 9 bases. Germline assignment: CDR1 KGHSH and CDR2 LQKENI. J was trimmed by 0 bases and V by 5 bases; bases with no gene match: 3. The CDR3 spans 15 residues. The CDR3 sequence is CASSATSGSTDTQYF. The CDR3 nucleotides are TGTGCCAGCTCAGCTACTAGCGGGAGCACAGATACGCAGTATTTT.

This sequence joins TRBV27 and TRBJ2-1; 11 nucleotides agree with TRBD2. The J segment lost 0 bases and the V segment lost 8 bases, leaving 3 bases of the junction unmatched. The germline CDR1 and CDR2 sequences are MNHEY and SMNVEV (reference sequence). The CDR3 has 15 amino acids. The CDR3 loop reads CASPGLAVSYNEQFF. The CDR3 DNA sequence: TGTGCCAGCCCGGGACTAGCGGTCTCCTACAATGAGCAGTTCTTC.

The V gene is TRBV24-1, the J gene TRBJ2-3, with 7 bases identical to TRBD1. The length of the CDR3 is 12 residues. Unmatched junction bases numbered 1, after V lost 9 bases and J lost 2 bases. The V gene's germline CDR1 is KGHDR and CDR2 SFDVKD. CDR3 residues: CATGQDTDTQYF. The CDR3, as DNA: TGTGCCACCGGACAGGACACAGATACGCAGTATTTT.

This chain joins TRBV3-1 (or the pseudogene TRBV3-2) and TRBJ2-5, with D possibly TRBD2 on 6 matching bases. Trimming removed 0 bases from V and 7 bases from J, with 18 bases in between. There are 16 residues in the CDR3. Germline V lookup: CDR1 LGHDT, CDR2 YNNKEL (reference sequence). CDR3 in amino acids: CASSQEGTHLEGTQYF. DNA for the CDR3: TGTGCCAGCAGCCAAGAAGGGACCCACTTGGAGGGGACCCAGTACTTC.

The chain links TRBV5-4 to TRBJ2-3; 8 nucleotides align to TRBD2. CDR1 is SGHNT and CDR2 is YYREEE in the germline V gene (reference sequence). V gave up 3 bases and J gave up 5 bases; unmatched junction bases: 14. The CDR3 contains 17 residues. The CDR3 here is CASSSGAGGDLRDTQYF. In DNA, the CDR3 is TGTGCCAGCAGCTCGGGGGCGGGAGGAGACCTCAGAGATACGCAGTATTTT.

The chain carries TRBV2 and TRBJ2-7; TRBD2 matches 8 bases. Germline loops: CDR1 SNHLY, CDR2 FYNNEI. V gave up 6 bases and J gave up 0 bases; unmatched junction bases: 4. The CDR3 runs to 14 residues. CDR3 in amino acids: CASRSAGGSYEQYF. The CDR3, as DNA: TGTGCCAGCAGGTCGGCGGGGGGCTCCTACGAGCAGTACTTC.